These 18 T cell receptor beta chains were sequenced from one sample in a study of cytomegalovirus exposure and HLA in healthy donors (dated by TCRdb to 2015 to 2018). Preparation of the library involved the immunoSEQ multiplex PCR assay. The multiplex PCR relied on a mix of 60 forward primers for TCR Vbeta segments and 13 reverse primers for TCR Jbeta segments. The table comes from immuneACCESS by way of TCRdb, which keeps in-frame sequences with V and J called. Part of the clones is missing from these tables; in studies checked, under half for an unresolved V gene and the rest for unknown reasons. This sample lists over 45,000 clones; approximately 85% were detected once. Over 2% of the sample goes to the ten largest clones. The sequenced sample was PBMCs. Receptor source: a boy younger than 18 in good health and CMV-seropositive.

V and J are TRBV5-4 and TRBJ2-3; 7 nucleotides match TRBD1. The V and J ends lost 7 bases and 5 bases, in that order; junction bases with no gene match: 16. The CDR3 is made up of 16 amino acids. Germline V gene lookup returns CDR1 SGHNT and CDR2 YYREEE (reference sequence). CDR3 DNA: TGTGCCAGCGCTCGGGGAAGGGGGCCAGCTGGAGATACGCAGTATTTT. Encoded protein: CASARGRGPAGDTQYF.

The chain is built from TRBV7-3 and TRBJ2-5, with 12 bases identical to TRBD1. The CDR3 contains 15 residues. Germline V gene data show CDR1 as SGHTA and CDR2 as FQGTGA. With V trimmed by 2 bases and J by 5 bases, 3 bases remained unmatched. Written as DNA, the CDR3 is TGTGCCAGCAGCTTAGGGACAGGGGGCTCGGAGACCCAGTACTTC. As protein: CASSLGTGGSETQYF.

The J gene is TRBJ2-7, the V gene TRBV5-8; TRBD2 aligns across 11 bases. This CDR3 contains 17 residues. Germline V gene sequence: CDR1 SGHTS, CDR2 YDEGEE. After removal of 0 bases from V and 4 bases from J, the junction contained 9 bases not matched to a gene. CDR3: CASSLEGSSGGLYEQYF. The CDR3 nucleotides are TGTGCCAGCAGCTTGGAGGGGTCTAGCGGGGGGCTGTACGAGCAGTACTTC. Looking up the rest from reference TRBV5-8 and TRBJ2-7 gives the full variable domain: EAGVTQSPTHLIKTRGQQATLRCSPISGHTSVYWYQQALGLGLQFLLWYDEGEERNRGNFPPRFSGRQFPNYSSELNVNALELEDSALYLCASSLEGSSGGLYEQYFGPGTRLTVT.

The rearrangement joins TRBV2 to TRBJ2-1; 10 nucleotides line up with TRBD2. The J segment lost 4 bases and the V segment lost 10 bases, leaving 10 bases of the junction unmatched. This CDR3 region has 15 residues. Per the germline V gene, CDR1 is SNHLY and CDR2 is FYNNEI. The CDR3 sequence: CATEGRTSGYNEQFF. The CDR3 DNA reads TGTGCCACCGAAGGGAGGACTAGCGGTTACAATGAGCAGTTCTTC.

V usage is TRBV19 and J usage is TRBJ2-5; weak D call: TRBD2 (7 bases). Trimming took off 2 bases at V and 4 bases at J, with 11 bases between the two ends. Per germline, CDR1 LNHDA and CDR2 SQIVND (reference sequence). This CDR3 contains 14 residues. The CDR3 reads CASSIRGRAETQYF. The CDR3 region has the DNA TGTGCCAGTAGTATAAGGGGGAGGGCAGAGACCCAGTACTTC.

Points on this clone: Sequence at one end of the junction differs from germline and may be a read error. The chain couples TRBV7-9 to TRBJ2-3, with TRBD1 identical over 9 bases. This CDR3 has 17 amino acids. The germline CDR1 and CDR2 sequences are SEHNR and FQNEAQ (reference sequence). The CDR3 protein is CSSSPDGTGFPPDTQYF. In DNA, the CDR3 is TGTTCCAGCAGTCCAGACGGGACAGGGTTCCCTCCAGATACGCAGTATTTT. The full variable domain, with the rest looked up from reference TRBV7-9 and TRBJ2-3, is DTGVSQNPRHKITKRGQNVTFRCDPISEHNRLYWYRQTLGQGPEFLTYFQNEAQLEKSRLLSDRFSAERPKGSFSTLEIQRTEQGDSAMYLCSSSPDGTGFPPDTQYFGPGTRLTVL.

The chain joins TRBV6-5 to TRBJ1-6; D is possibly TRBD1 (5 bases). The CDR3 sequence is 14 residues long. Trimming took off 6 bases at V and 10 bases at J, with 16 bases between the two ends. Per the germline V gene, CDR1 is MNHEY and CDR2 is SVGAGI. CDR3 amino acids: CASSPTGRESPLHF. The CDR3, as DNA: TGTGCCAGCAGCCCCACGGGACGGGAGTCACCCCTCCACTTT.

The chain combines TRBV7-2 with TRBJ2-2; D may be TRBD1 (6 bases). V gave up 2 bases and J gave up 4 bases, with 8 bases separating them. The CDR3 is 14 amino acids. Germline assignment: CDR1 SGHTA and CDR2 FQGNSA. This CDR3 is CASSLNRVTGELFF. The CDR3 DNA follows: TGTGCCAGCAGCTTAAACAGGGTCACCGGGGAGCTGTTTTTT.

This sequence joins TRBV19 and TRBJ2-7; 12 bases map to TRBD2. The germline CDR1 and CDR2 sequences are LNHDA and SQIVND (reference sequence). Germline trimming cut 4 bases from V and 1 base from J; bases unmatched to any gene: 5. The CDR3 has 16 residues. In DNA, the CDR3 is TGTGCCAGTAGTACTACTAGCGGGGGGCTGTCCTACGAGCAGTACTTC. It codes for CASSTTSGGLSYEQYF.

The chain links TRBV9 to TRBJ2-3; 9 positions agree with TRBD2. CDR3 length: 16 amino acids. V was clipped by 2 bases and J by 1 base; unmatched bases: 5. Germline V gene lookup returns CDR1 SGDLS and CDR2 YYNGEE. The CDR3 DNA reads as TGTGCCAGCAGCGTGGGGAAGCGGGGGGGCACAGATACGCAGTATTTT. It encodes CASSVGKRGGTDTQYF.

J is TRBJ1-5 and V is TRBV27; the D is unclear. The CDR3 loop spans 14 amino acids. CDR1 and CDR2 (germline): MNHEY, SMNVEV (reference sequence). The V end lost 6 bases, the J end lost 0 bases, and 9 bases lay between the germline ends. CDR3 loop: CASSRSYSNQPQHF. CDR3 bases: TGTGCCAGCAGCCGTTCCTATAGCAATCAGCCCCAGCATTTT.

In nucleotides, the CDR3 is TGTGCCAGCAGACTCGGGGGTTTGGGGAACACCATATATTTT. As protein: CASRLGGLGNTIYF. The chain combines TRBV5-5 with TRBJ1-3, with D maybe TRBD1 (5 bases). Trimming removed 5 bases at V and 7 bases at J, with 16 bases between. This CDR3 has 14 amino acids. CDR1 SGHKS and CDR2 YYEKEE come from the germline V gene (reference sequence).

This chain joins TRBV6-5 and TRBJ1-2, with no clear D. V lost 1 base to trimming and J lost 7 bases, with 10 bases between them. Per germline, CDR1 MNHEY and CDR2 SVGAGI. The CDR3 is 13 amino acids. The CDR3 sequence: CASSYYTGGGYTF. The CDR3 nucleotides are TGTGCCAGCAGTTACTACACCGGAGGTGGCTACACCTTC.

The chain combines TRBV27 with TRBJ1-1; TRBD1 might be the D (5 bases). The CDR3 spans 16 residues. V was pared by 1 base and J by 1 base, with 13 bases between. Per germline, CDR1 MNHEY and CDR2 SMNVEV (reference sequence). CDR3 in DNA: TGTGCCAGCAGTTTATTCGGCAGGGTGGGGAACACTGAAGCTTTCTTT. Amino acids: CASSLFGRVGNTEAFF.

The rearrangement joins TRBV21-1 to TRBJ2-7; the table calls TRBD2, which could not be checked here. TRBV21-1 is flagged as a pseudogene. This CDR3 has 17 amino acids. CDR3 nucleotide sequence: TGTGCCAGCAGCAAACTGGAACTAGCGGGTACGAACCACGAGCAGTACTTC. The encoded protein is CASSKLELAGTNHEQYF.

Only one count was recorded for this clone. This sequence joins TRBV27 and TRBJ1-2; D might be TRBD1 (5 bases). The CDR3 length is 15 residues. The germline V gene has CDR1 MNHEY and CDR2 SMNVEV (reference sequence). The ends were cut back, 6 bases at V and 4 bases at J, with 18 bases in the middle. The CDR3 loop reads CASRSEGTNPYGYTF. The DNA of the CDR3 is TGTGCCAGCAGGTCGGAGGGGACGAACCCCTATGGCTACACCTTC.

The chain is built from TRBV7-2 and TRBJ2-2; 10 bases map to TRBD2. The CDR3 length is 16 residues. V lost 3 bases and J lost 6; bases outside the gene matches: 7. Germline lookup yields CDR1 SGHTA and CDR2 FQGNSA. CDR3 sequence reads: CASSFSAGGPPGELFF. CDR3 sequence (DNA): TGTGCCAGCAGCTTCTCAGCGGGGGGGCCGCCCGGGGAGCTGTTTTTT. Looking up the rest from reference TRBV7-2 and TRBJ2-2 gives the full variable domain: GAGVSQSPSNKVTEKGKDVELRCDPISGHTALYWYRQSLGQGLEFLIYFQGNSAPDKSGLPSDRFSAERTGGSVSTLTIQRTQQEDSAVYLCASSFSAGGPPGELFFGEGSRLTVL.

CDR3: CAINRANVLTF. The CDR3 DNA follows: TGTGCCATTAATAGGGCCAACGTCCTGACTTTC. This chain joins TRBV5-4 and TRBJ2-6; D gene uncertain. The V gene lost 9 bases and the J gene lost 5 bases, with 6 bases spanning the gap. The CDR3 contains 11 residues. Germline V gives CDR1 SGHNT, CDR2 YYREEE (reference sequence). Full variable domain (rest looked up from reference TRBV5-4 and TRBJ2-6): ETGVTQSPTHLIKTRGQQVTLRCSSQSGHNTVSWYQQALGQGPQFIFQYYREEENGRGNFPPRFSGLQFPNYSSELNVNALELDDSALYLCAINRANVLTFGAGSRLTVL.